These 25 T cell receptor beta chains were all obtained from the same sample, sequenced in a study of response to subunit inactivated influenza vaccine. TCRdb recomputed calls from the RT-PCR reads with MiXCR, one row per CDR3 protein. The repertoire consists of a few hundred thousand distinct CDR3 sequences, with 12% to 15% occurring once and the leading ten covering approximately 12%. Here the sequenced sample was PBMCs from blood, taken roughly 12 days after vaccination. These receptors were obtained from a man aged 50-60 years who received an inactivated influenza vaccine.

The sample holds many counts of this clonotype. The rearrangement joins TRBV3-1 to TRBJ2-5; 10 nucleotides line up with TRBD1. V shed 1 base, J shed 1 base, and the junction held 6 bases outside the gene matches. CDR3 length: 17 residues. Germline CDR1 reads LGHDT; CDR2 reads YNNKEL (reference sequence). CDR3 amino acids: CASSQVRGQGGQETQYF. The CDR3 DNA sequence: TGTGCCAGCAGCCAAGTCAGAGGACAGGGGGGCCAAGAGACCCAGTACTTC.

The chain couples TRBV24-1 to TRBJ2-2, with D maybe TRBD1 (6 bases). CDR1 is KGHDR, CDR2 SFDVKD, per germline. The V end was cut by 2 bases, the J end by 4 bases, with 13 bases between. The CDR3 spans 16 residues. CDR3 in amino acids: CATSDYTGLGTGELFF. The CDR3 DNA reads TGTGCCACCAGTGATTATACAGGGTTAGGCACCGGGGAGCTGTTTTTT.

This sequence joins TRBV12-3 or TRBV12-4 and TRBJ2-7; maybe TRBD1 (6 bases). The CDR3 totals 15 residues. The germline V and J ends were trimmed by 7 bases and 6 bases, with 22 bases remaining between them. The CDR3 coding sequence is TGTGCCAGCACCCCCTCGCGCAGGGGAAGGGGCGAGCAGTACTTC. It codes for CASTPSRRGRGEQYF.

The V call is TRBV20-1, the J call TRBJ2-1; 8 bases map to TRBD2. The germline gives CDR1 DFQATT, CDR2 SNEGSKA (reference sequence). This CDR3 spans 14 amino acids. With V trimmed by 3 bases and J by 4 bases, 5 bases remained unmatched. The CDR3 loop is CSASPTSAYNEQFF. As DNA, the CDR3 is TGCAGTGCTAGCCCGACTAGCGCTTACAATGAGCAGTTCTTC.

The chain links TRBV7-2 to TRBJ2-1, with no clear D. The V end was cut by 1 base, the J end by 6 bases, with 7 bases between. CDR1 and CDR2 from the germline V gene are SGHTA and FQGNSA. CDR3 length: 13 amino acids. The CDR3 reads CASSLGVSNEQFF. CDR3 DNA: TGTGCCAGCAGCTTAGGGGTAAGCAATGAGCAGTTCTTC.

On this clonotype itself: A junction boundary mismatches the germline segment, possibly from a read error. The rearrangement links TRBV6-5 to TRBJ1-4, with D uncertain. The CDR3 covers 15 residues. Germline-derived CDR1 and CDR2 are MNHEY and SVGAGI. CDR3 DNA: TGTGCCAGCATTTACTCCGGTCGGTTTAATGAAAAACTGTTTTTT. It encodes CASIYSGRFNEKLFF.

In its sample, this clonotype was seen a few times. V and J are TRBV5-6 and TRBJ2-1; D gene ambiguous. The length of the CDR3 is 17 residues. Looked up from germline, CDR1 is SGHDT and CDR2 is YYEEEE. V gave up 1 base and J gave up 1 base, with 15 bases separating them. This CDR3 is CASSLLSLVGSYNEQFF. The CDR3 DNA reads TGTGCCAGCAGCTTGTTGTCGCTAGTTGGTTCCTACAATGAGCAGTTCTTC. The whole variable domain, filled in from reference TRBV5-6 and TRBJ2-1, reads DAGVTQSPTHLIKTRGQQVTLRCSPKSGHDTVSWYQQALGQGPQFIFQYYEEEERQRGNFPDRFSGHQFPNYSSELNVNALLLGDSALYLCASSLLSLVGSYNEQFFGPGTRLTVL.

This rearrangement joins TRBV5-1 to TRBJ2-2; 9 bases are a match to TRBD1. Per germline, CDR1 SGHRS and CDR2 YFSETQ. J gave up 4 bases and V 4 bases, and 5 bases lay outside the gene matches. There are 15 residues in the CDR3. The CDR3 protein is CASSADRGSTGELFF. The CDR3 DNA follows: TGCGCCAGCAGCGCCGACAGGGGGTCCACCGGGGAGCTGTTTTTT.

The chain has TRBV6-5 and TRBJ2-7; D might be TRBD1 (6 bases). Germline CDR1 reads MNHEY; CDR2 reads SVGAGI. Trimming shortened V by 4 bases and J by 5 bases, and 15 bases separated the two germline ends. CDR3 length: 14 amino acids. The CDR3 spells CASSSRDKYHEQYF. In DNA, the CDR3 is TGTGCCAGCAGTTCCCGGGACAAGTACCACGAGCAGTACTTC.

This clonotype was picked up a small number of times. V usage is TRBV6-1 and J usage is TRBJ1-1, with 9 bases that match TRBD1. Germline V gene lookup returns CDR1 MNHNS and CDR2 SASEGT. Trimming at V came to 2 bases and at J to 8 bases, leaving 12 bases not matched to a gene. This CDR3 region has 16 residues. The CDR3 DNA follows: TGTGCCAGCAGTGAAAGTACAGGGGGCCAAGGCTACGAAGCTTTCTTT. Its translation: CASSESTGGQGYEAFF.

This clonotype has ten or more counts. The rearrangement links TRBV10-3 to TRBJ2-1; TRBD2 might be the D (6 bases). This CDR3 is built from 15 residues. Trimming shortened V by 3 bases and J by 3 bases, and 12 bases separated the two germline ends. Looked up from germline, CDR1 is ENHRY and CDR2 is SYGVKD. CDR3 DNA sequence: TGTGCCATCAGTGAAGAGCGGGCCCACTACAATGAGCAGTTCTTC. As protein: CAISEERAHYNEQFF.

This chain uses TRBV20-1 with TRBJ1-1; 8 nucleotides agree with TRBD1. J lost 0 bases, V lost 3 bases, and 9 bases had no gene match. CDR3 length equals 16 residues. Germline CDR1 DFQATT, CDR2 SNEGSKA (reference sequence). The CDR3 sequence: CSARSVAGGLNTEAFF. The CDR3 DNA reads TGCAGTGCTAGGTCGGTTGCAGGGGGCCTGAACACTGAAGCTTTCTTT.

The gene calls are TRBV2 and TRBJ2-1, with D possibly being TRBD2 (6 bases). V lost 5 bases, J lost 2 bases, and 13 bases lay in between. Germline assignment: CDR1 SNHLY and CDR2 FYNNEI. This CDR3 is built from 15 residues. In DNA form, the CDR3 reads TGTGCCAGCAGTTCGGGACTCTTGACCTACAATGAGCAGTTCTTC. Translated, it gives CASSSGLLTYNEQFF.

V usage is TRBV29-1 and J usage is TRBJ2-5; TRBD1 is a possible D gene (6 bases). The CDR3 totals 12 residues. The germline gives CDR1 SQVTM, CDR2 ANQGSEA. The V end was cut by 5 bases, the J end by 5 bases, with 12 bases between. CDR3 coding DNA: TGCAGCGTTCAACAGGGCCGGGAGACCCAGTACTTC. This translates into CSVQQGRETQYF.

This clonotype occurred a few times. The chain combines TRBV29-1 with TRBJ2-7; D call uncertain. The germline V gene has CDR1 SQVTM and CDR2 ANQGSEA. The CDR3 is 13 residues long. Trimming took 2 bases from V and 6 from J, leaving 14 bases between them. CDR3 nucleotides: TGCAGCGTTGAATCTGGGCCAGGATCCGAGCAGTACTTC. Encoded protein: CSVESGPGSEQYF.

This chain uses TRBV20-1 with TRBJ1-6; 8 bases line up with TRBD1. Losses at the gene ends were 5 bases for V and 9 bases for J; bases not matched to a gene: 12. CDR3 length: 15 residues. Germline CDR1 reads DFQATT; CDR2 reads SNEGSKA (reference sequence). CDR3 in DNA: TGCAGTGCTTTTCCAGTCAGGGGGCAGGGTTCACCCCTCCACTTT. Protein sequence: CSAFPVRGQGSPLHF.

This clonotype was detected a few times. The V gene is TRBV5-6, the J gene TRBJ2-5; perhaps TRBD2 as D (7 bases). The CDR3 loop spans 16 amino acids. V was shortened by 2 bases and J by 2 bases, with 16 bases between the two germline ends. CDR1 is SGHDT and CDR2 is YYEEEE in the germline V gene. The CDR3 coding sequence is TGTGCCAGCAGCTTAGGTGGGGGGGCCGCACAAGAGACCCAGTACTTC. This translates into CASSLGGGAAQETQYF.

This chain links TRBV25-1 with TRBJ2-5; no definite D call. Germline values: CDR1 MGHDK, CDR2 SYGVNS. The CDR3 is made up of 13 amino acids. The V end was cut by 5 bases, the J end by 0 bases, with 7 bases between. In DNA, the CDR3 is TGTGCCAGCAGTTTCCCGAACCAAGAGACCCAGTACTTC. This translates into CASSFPNQETQYF. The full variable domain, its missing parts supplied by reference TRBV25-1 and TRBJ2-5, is EADIYQTPRYLVIGTGKKITLECSQTMGHDKMYWYQQDPGMELHLIHYSYGVNSTEKGDLSSESTVSRIRTEHFPLTLESARPSHTSQYLCASSFPNQETQYFGPGTRLLVL.

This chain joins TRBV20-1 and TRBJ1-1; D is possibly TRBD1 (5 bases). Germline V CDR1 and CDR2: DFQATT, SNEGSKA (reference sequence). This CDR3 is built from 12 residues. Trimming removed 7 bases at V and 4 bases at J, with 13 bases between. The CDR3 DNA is TGCAGTGGTTCGGGGGGAGCCACTGAAGCTTTCTTT. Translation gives CSGSGGATEAFF.

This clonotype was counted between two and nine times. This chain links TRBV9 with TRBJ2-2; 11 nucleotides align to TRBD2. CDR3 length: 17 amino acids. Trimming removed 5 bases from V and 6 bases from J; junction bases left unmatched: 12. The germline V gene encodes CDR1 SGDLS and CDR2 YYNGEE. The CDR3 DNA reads TGTGCCAGCAGAGGGTCGGGGCTAGCGGGAGGTGCCGGGGAGCTGTTTTTT. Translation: CASRGSGLAGGAGELFF.

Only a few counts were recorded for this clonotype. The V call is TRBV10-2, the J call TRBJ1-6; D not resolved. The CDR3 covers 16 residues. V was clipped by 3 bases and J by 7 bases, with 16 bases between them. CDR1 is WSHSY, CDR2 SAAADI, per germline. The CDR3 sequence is CASSDLLESRNSPLHF. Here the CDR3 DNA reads TGCGCCAGCAGTGATCTATTGGAGTCCCGGAATTCACCCCTCCACTTT.

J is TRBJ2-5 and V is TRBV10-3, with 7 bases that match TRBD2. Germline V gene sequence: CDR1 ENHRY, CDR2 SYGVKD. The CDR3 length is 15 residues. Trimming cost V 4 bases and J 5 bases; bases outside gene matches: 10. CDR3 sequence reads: CAISGVGGRGETQYF. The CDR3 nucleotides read TGTGCCATCAGTGGGGTTGGCGGGAGAGGGGAGACCCAGTACTTC.

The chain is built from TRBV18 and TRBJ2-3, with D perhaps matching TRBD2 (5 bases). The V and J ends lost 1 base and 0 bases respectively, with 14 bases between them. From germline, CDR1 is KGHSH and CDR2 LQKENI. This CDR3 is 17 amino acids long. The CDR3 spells CASSPLRVATSTDTQYF. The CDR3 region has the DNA TGTGCCAGCTCACCACTCCGCGTAGCGACTAGCACAGATACGCAGTATTTT.

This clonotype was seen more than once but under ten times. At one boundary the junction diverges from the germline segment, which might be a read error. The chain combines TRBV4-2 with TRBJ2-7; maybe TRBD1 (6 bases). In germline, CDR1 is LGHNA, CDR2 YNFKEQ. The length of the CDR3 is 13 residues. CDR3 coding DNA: TGTGCCAGCAGCCAAGATAGGGGACATCCTTTCCGGTTC. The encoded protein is CASSQDRGHPFRF.

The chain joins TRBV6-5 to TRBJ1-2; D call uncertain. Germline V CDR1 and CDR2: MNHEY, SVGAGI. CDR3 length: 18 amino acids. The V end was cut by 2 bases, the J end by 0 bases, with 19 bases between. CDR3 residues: CASSYRPSADRANYGYTF. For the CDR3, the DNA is TGTGCCAGCAGTTACAGGCCTTCGGCGGATAGAGCTAACTATGGCTACACCTTC.